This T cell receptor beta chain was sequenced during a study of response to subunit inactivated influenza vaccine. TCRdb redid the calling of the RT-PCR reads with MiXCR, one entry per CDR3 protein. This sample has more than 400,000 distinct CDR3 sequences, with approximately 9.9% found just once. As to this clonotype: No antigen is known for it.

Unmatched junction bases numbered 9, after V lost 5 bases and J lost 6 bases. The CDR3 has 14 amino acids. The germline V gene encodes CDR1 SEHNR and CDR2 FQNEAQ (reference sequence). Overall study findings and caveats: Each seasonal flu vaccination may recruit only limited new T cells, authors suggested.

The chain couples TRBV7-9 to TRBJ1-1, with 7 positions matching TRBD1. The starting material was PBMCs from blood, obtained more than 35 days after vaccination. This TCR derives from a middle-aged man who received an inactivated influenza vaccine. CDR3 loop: CASSRETGFAEAFF. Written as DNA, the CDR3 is TGTGCCAGCAGCCGAGAGACAGGGTTCGCTGAAGCTTTCTTT.